A selection of T cell receptor beta chains follows, all from one sample in a study of blood T cell repertoires in COVID-19. Profiled with immunoSEQ multiplex PCR; TCRdb holds only in-frame clones, not every one. Among approximately 150,000 clones listed, about 90% were seen once. The sequenced sample consisted of PBMCs or T cells enriched from blood (not recorded which). The source is a woman aged 40 to 49 who had been exposed to COVID-19. Both conserved end residues are part of each CDR3. The order of the fields is clone size, V gene, D gene, J gene, CDR3 protein, CDR3 DNA. The D gene is left open where the match is weak. Rows may omit the clone size; those that give it use once, few, many or a size class.

clone_size: once; v_call: TRBV12-3/TRBV12-4; d_call: .; j_call: TRBJ2-7; cdr3_aa: CASSPLAEYEQYF; cdr3_nt: TGTGCCAGCAGCCCCCTGGCGGAGTACGAGCAGTACTTC
clone_size: .; v_call: TRBV3-1/TRBV3-2; d_call: TRBD1; j_call: TRBJ1-4; cdr3_aa: CASSASRQGLNEKLFF; cdr3_nt: TGTGCCAGCAGCGCTTCAAGACAGGGACTTAATGAAAAACTGTTTTTT
clone_size: .; v_call: TRBV3-1/TRBV3-2; d_call: TRBD2; j_call: TRBJ2-1; cdr3_aa: CASSFTSGDNEQFF; cdr3_nt: TGTGCCAGCAGCTTTACTAGCGGTGACAATGAGCAGTTCTTC
clone_size: .; v_call: TRBV2; d_call: .; j_call: TRBJ1-5; cdr3_aa: CASRKGGGGVNQPQHF; cdr3_nt: TGTGCCAGCAGGAAGGGCGGGGGGGGTGTGAATCAGCCCCAGCATTTT
clone_size: many; v_call: TRBV9; d_call: TRBD2; j_call: TRBJ2-1; cdr3_aa: CASSVGSGDSYNEQFF; cdr3_nt: TGTGCCAGCAGCGTAGGGAGCGGGGACTCCTACAATGAGCAGTTCTTC
clone_size: .; v_call: TRBV6-1; d_call: .; j_call: TRBJ2-7; cdr3_aa: CASSSTGEQYF; cdr3_nt: TGTGCCAGCAGTTCAACAGGCGAGCAGTACTTC
clone_size: .; v_call: TRBV28; d_call: .; j_call: TRBJ2-7; cdr3_aa: CASSKGPGGSSYEQYF; cdr3_nt: TGTGCCAGCAGCAAAGGTCCCGGGGGAAGCTCCTACGAGCAGTACTTC
clone_size: .; v_call: TRBV2; d_call: TRBD1; j_call: TRBJ1-1; cdr3_aa: CASRRTGHPFF; cdr3_nt: TGTGCCAGCAGGCGGACAGGGCATCCTTTCTTT
clone_size: .; v_call: TRBV7-9; d_call: .; j_call: TRBJ2-1; cdr3_aa: CASSSQDFYNEQFF; cdr3_nt: TGTGCCAGCAGCTCCCAGGACTTTTACAATGAGCAGTTCTTC
clone_size: once; v_call: TRBV10-3; d_call: TRBD1; j_call: TRBJ2-1; cdr3_aa: CAISDLSGGTDEQFF; cdr3_nt: TGTGCCATCAGTGATTTGTCAGGGGGCACGGATGAGCAGTTCTTC
clone_size: .; v_call: TRBV5-1; d_call: .; j_call: TRBJ1-2; cdr3_aa: CASSDGTYYGYTF; cdr3_nt: TGCGCCAGCAGCGACGGGACATACTATGGCTACACCTTC
clone_size: .; v_call: TRBV6-5; d_call: TRBD2; j_call: TRBJ2-2; cdr3_aa: CASSYMLQGGTGELFF; cdr3_nt: TGTGCCAGCAGTTACATGCTGCAGGGAGGGACCGGGGAGCTGTTTTTT
clone_size: .; v_call: TRBV5-1; d_call: .; j_call: TRBJ1-1; cdr3_aa: CASSLRLAGELRPNTEAFF; cdr3_nt: TGCGCCAGCAGCTTGCGGCTGGCAGGGGAACTAAGACCGAACACTGAAGCTTTCTTT
clone_size: .; v_call: TRBV7-9; d_call: .; j_call: TRBJ2-7; cdr3_aa: CASSTEGVLDEQYF; cdr3_nt: TGTGCCAGCAGCACCGAGGGGGTTCTCGACGAGCAGTACTTC
clone_size: once; v_call: TRBV7-8; d_call: .; j_call: TRBJ1-3; cdr3_aa: CASSSNRVGNTIYF; cdr3_nt: TGTGCCAGCAGCTCCAACAGGGTTGGAAACACCATATATTTT
clone_size: .; v_call: TRBV18; d_call: TRBD1; j_call: TRBJ1-2; cdr3_aa: CASSLDRDNYGYTF; cdr3_nt: TGTGCCAGCTCGTTGGACAGGGACAACTATGGCTACACCTTC
clone_size: .; v_call: TRBV5-1; d_call: TRBD1; j_call: TRBJ2-2; cdr3_aa: CASSPRQGSGDTGELFF; cdr3_nt: TGCGCCAGCAGCCCCAGACAGGGTTCAGGGGACACCGGGGAGCTGTTTTTT
clone_size: .; v_call: TRBV7-9; d_call: .; j_call: TRBJ1-2; cdr3_aa: CASREEGGGRGYTF; cdr3_nt: TGTGCCAGCAGGGAAGAAGGGGGTGGACGTGGCTACACCTTC
clone_size: .; v_call: TRBV5-1; d_call: .; j_call: TRBJ1-1; cdr3_aa: CASSLGATTEAFF; cdr3_nt: TGCGCCAGCAGTCTAGGGGCCACCACTGAAGCTTTCTTT
clone_size: .; v_call: TRBV15; d_call: TRBD1; j_call: TRBJ2-2; cdr3_aa: CATSRDRGDAGELFF; cdr3_nt: TGTGCCACCAGCCGGGACAGGGGGGACGCCGGGGAGCTGTTTTTT
clone_size: .; v_call: TRBV7-9; d_call: .; j_call: TRBJ1-2; cdr3_aa: CASSRQAEGYTF; cdr3_nt: TGTGCCAGCAGCCGACAGGCGGAGGGCTACACCTTC
clone_size: .; v_call: TRBV6-5; d_call: .; j_call: TRBJ1-5; cdr3_aa: CASKDNAISNQPQHF; cdr3_nt: TGTGCCAGCAAGGACAACGCAATAAGCAATCAGCCCCAGCATTTT
clone_size: .; v_call: TRBV1; d_call: .; j_call: TRBJ2-1; cdr3_aa: CTSSQDPVGDEQFF; cdr3_nt: TGCACCAGCAGCCAAGACCCGGTCGGGGATGAGCAGTTCTTC
clone_size: .; v_call: TRBV9; d_call: .; j_call: TRBJ2-7; cdr3_aa: CASSVTGYEQYF; cdr3_nt: TGTGCCAGCAGCGTGACAGGCTACGAGCAGTACTTC
clone_size: .; v_call: TRBV6-2/TRBV6-3; d_call: TRBD1; j_call: TRBJ1-5; cdr3_aa: CASSSGQYNQPQHF; cdr3_nt: TGTGCCAGCAGTTCGGGACAGTACAATCAGCCCCAGCATTTT
clone_size: .; v_call: TRBV14; d_call: .; j_call: TRBJ2-2; cdr3_aa: CASSPLAEGELFF; cdr3_nt: TGTGCCAGCAGCCCCCTCGCAGAAGGGGAGCTGTTTTTT
clone_size: .; v_call: TRBV29-1; d_call: .; j_call: TRBJ2-7; cdr3_aa: CSVEVGAGSYEQYF; cdr3_nt: TGCAGCGTTGAAGTGGGGGCTGGTTCCTACGAGCAGTACTTC
clone_size: .; v_call: TRBV18; d_call: .; j_call: TRBJ2-7; cdr3_aa: CASSSGHSYEQYF; cdr3_nt: TGTGCCAGCTCATCTGGACACTCATACGAGCAGTACTTC
clone_size: .; v_call: TRBV15; d_call: .; j_call: TRBJ2-3; cdr3_aa: CATSRPTINTQYF; cdr3_nt: TGTGCCACCAGCAGACCCACTATAAATACGCAGTATTTT
clone_size: .; v_call: TRBV10-2; d_call: TRBD1; j_call: TRBJ2-3; cdr3_aa: CASSETGQGTDTQYF; cdr3_nt: TGCGCCAGCAGTGAGACGGGACAGGGCACAGATACGCAGTATTTT